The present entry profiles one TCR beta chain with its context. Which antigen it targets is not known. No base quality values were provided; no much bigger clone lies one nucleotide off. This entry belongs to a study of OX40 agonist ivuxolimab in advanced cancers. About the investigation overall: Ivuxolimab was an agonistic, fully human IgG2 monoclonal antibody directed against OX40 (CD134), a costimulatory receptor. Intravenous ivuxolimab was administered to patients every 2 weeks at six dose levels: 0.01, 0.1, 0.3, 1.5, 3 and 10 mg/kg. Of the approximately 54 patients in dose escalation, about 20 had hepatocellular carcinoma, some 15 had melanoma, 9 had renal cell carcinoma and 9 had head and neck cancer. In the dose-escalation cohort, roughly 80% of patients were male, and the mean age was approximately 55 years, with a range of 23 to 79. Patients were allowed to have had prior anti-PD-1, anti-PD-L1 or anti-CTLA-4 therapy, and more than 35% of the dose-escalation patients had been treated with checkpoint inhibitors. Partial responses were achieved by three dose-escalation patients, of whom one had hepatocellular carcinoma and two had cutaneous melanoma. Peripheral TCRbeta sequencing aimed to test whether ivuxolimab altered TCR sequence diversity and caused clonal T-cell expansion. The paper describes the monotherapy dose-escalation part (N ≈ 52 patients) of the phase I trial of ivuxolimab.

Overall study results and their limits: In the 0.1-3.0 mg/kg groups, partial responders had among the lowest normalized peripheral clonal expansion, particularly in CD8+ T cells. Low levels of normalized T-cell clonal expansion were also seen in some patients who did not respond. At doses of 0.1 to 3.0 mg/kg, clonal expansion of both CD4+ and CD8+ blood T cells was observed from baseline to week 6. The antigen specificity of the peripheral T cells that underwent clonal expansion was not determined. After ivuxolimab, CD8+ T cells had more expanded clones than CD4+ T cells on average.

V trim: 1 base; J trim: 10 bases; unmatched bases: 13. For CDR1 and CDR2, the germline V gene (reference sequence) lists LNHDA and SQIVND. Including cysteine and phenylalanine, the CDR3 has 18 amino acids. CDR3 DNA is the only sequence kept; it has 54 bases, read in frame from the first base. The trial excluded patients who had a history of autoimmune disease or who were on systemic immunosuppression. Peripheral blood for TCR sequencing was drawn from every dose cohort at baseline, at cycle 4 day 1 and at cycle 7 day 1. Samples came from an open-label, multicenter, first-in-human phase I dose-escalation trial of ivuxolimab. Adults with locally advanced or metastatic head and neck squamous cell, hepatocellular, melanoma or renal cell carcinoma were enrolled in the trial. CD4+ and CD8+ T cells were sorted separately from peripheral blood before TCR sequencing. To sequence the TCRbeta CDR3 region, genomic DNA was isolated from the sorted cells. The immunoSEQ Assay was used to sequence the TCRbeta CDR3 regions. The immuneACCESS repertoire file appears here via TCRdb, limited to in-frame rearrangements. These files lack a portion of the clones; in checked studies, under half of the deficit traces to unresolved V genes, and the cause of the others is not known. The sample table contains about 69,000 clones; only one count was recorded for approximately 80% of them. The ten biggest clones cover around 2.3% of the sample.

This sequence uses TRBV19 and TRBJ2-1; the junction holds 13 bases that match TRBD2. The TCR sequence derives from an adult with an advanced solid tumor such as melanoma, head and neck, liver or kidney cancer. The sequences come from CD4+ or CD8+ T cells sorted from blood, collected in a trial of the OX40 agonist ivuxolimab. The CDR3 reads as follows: CASSIGVFGLAGVGEQFF. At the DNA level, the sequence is TGTGCCAGTAGTATAGGAGTATTTGGACTAGCGGGAGTCGGGGAGCAGTTCTTC.